The 16 T cell receptor beta chains below all came from one sample that was sequenced in a study of tumor-infiltrating lymphocytes in primary liver carcinoma. Starting from approximately 470 ng of total RNA, TCR beta cDNA was produced with a primer in the constant region. Libraries of TCR beta came from three nested multiplex PCR rounds with slightly modified ARM-PCR. The first two PCR rounds used TRBV1-TRBV30 forward primers with a C-beta reverse primer, 9 to 10 cycles each. One entry per CDR3 protein results from TCRdb running MiXCR on the multiplex PCR reads. The table lists 320,000 or so distinct CDR3 sequences, less than 75% of them singletons. Germline DNA was also extracted, with blood RNA taken from unsorted whole blood. The specimen sequenced was peripheral blood. These receptors were taken from a middle-aged man with primary liver carcinoma and hepatitis B virus infection.

On this clonotype: Sequence at one end of the junction differs from germline and may be a read error. The chain carries TRBV18 and TRBJ2-6; 12 nucleotides agree with TRBD1. The germline V gene encodes CDR1 KGHSH and CDR2 LQKENI. The CDR3 contains 18 residues. The CDR3 DNA follows: TGTGCCAGCTCACAGACCGGGACAGGGGGCACTGGGACCAACGTCCTGACTTTC. Protein sequence: CASSQTGTGGTGTNVLTF.

The chain couples TRBV12-3 or TRBV12-4 to TRBJ2-1, with 14 bases fitting TRBD2. The CDR3 spans 16 residues. V was clipped by 5 bases and J by 9 bases; unmatched bases: 9. CDR3 sequence reads: CASSKGLAGGAGEQFF. The CDR3 DNA reads as TGTGCCAGCAGTAAAGGACTAGCGGGAGGTGCGGGTGAGCAGTTCTTC.

CDR3 DNA: TGTGCCAGCAGCGAAGGGCCTAAGTTAGGCTACACCTTC. Its protein product is CASSEGPKLGYTF. The genes are TRBV9 and TRBJ1-2; D not certain. Trimming took 3 bases from V and 8 from J, leaving 14 bases between them. Germline V lookup: CDR1 SGDLS, CDR2 YYNGEE. This CDR3 region has 13 residues.

As for this clonotype: A read error may produce the germline difference seen at one junction end. CDR3 loop: CTSSLGRGGGNQPQHF. The CDR3 coding sequence is TGTACCAGCAGCTTAGGGAGGGGGGGCGGAAATCAGCCCCAGCATTTT. The chain couples TRBV13 to TRBJ1-5; D may be TRBD1 (6 bases). This CDR3 region has 16 residues. Germline CDR1 is PRHDT and CDR2 is FYEKMQ (reference sequence).

This clonotype was counted at least ten times. The rearrangement joins TRBV10-3 to TRBJ1-3; TRBD1 is a possible D gene (6 bases). Germline V gene lookup returns CDR1 ENHRY and CDR2 SYGVKD. The CDR3 is made up of 16 amino acids. Deletions cut 9 bases from V and 0 bases from J, with 18 bases between. CDR3 DNA sequence: TGTGCCATGACAAACCGGGACACCACCTCTGGAAACACCATATATTTT. This encodes CAMTNRDTTSGNTIYF.

The rearrangement uses TRBV6-5 and TRBJ2-1; 12 bases map to TRBD2. Germline CDR1 is MNHEY and CDR2 is SVGAGI. After removal of 9 bases from V and 5 bases from J, the junction contained 8 bases not matched to a gene. The CDR3 loop spans 15 amino acids. The CDR3 spells CASGWTSGNNNEQFF. For the CDR3, the DNA is TGTGCCAGTGGTTGGACTAGCGGGAATAACAATGAGCAGTTCTTC.

A word on this clonotype: Mismatch with germline at one junction end may stem from a read error. This rearrangement joins TRBV29-1 to TRBJ1-1; tentative D call: TRBD1 (5 bases). The CDR3 covers 14 residues. CDR1 is SQVTM and CDR2 is ANQGSEA in the germline V gene. The CDR3 spells CSGKLGQLNTEAFF. The DNA of the CDR3 is TGCAGCGGAAAACTGGGGCAGCTGAACACTGAAGCCTTCTTT.

Regarding this clonotype: One end of the junction varies from germline; a read error may be responsible. The rearrangement joins TRBV24-1 to TRBJ2-2; a possible D gene is TRBD2 (5 bases). The CDR3 runs to 17 residues. Germline assignment: CDR1 KGHDR and CDR2 SFDVKD. The CDR3 region has the DNA TGTGCCACCAGTGATTTGGCGGTTGATAATGGGCCCGGGGAGTTGTTTTTT. It yields the protein CATSDLAVDNGPGELFF.

On this clonotype: A much larger clone differs from this one at a single base, so this may be a read error. The chain joins TRBV6-2 or TRBV6-3 to TRBJ2-2; D remains ambiguous. Germline CDR1 is MNHEY and CDR2 is SVGEGT. There are 14 residues in the CDR3. The CDR3 region is CASSDSLRTGELFF. In nucleotides, the CDR3 is TGTGCCAGCAGTGACTCCCTAAGGACCGGGGAGCTGTTTTTT.

Comment on this clonotype: A read error may explain this, as a much larger clone is one base away. The V gene is TRBV12-3 or TRBV12-4, the J gene TRBJ2-5; possible D gene TRBD1, 5 bases. V dropped 6 bases and J dropped 5 bases, with 13 bases sitting between them. The CDR3 is 13 residues long. The CDR3 DNA follows: TGTGCCAGCAGCCTCGGACATAAGGAGACCCAGTACTTC. Its translation: CASSLGHKETQYF.

The chain carries TRBV12-3 or TRBV12-4 and TRBJ2-2, with D possibly TRBD1 on 5 matching bases. Trimming cost V 1 base and J 5 bases, with 5 bases left between them. CDR3 size: 13 residues. The CDR3 DNA reads TGTGCCAGCAGTTTAGAGGGGACCGGGGAGCTGTTTTTT. This gives the protein CASSLEGTGELFF.

Worth noting for this clonotype: This may be a read error, as it is one base from a much larger clone. The chain links TRBV12-3 or TRBV12-4 to TRBJ2-2, with TRBD2 matching over 10 bases. With V trimmed by 4 bases and J by 10 bases, 12 bases remained unmatched. The CDR3 runs 16 residues. The CDR3 DNA follows: TGTGCCAGCAGTTCAGCGGGAGGGTTATACCGGGCGGAGCTGTTTTTT. As protein: CASSSAGGLYRAELFF.

This clonotype has more than one count but fewer than ten. It may be a read error: a sequence one base away is much more abundant. The J gene is TRBJ2-7, the V gene TRBV6-5, with 8 bases identical to TRBD2. Trimming removed 10 bases from V and 2 bases from J; junction bases left unmatched: 10. The CDR3 has 14 amino acids. Looked up from germline, CDR1 is MNHEY and CDR2 is SVGAGI. This CDR3 is CANARAGVTYEQYF. As DNA, the CDR3 is TGTGCCAACGCTAGAGCGGGAGTCACCTACGAGCAGTACTTC.

The table lists this clonotype with a count of one. The J gene is TRBJ1-6, the V gene TRBV6-2 or TRBV6-3, with 8 nucleotides matching TRBD1. CDR1 is MNHEY, CDR2 SVGEGT, per germline. This CDR3 contains 14 residues. The CDR3 DNA reads as TGTGTCTCCCTTGGGGACAGGAGGAGGACACCCCTCCACTTT. Its translation is CVSLGDRRRTPLHF.

The V gene is TRBV7-9, the J gene TRBJ1-1; maybe TRBD1 (6 bases). Deletions cut 4 bases from V and 4 bases from J, with 16 bases between. The germline CDR1 and CDR2 sequences are SEHNR and FQNEAQ (reference sequence). The CDR3 has 15 residues. In DNA form, the CDR3 reads TGTGCCAGCAGCTCGACTTTGGCAGGGGCCACTGAAGCTTTCTTT. It specifies CASSSTLAGATEAFF.

As to this clonotype: A much larger clone lies a single base off, so this may be a read error. The chain has TRBV6-5 and TRBJ2-3; a possible D gene is TRBD1 (6 bases). The length of the CDR3 is 16 residues. Germline V lookup: CDR1 MNHEY, CDR2 SVGAGI. The CDR3, as DNA: TGTGTCAGCAGTCCCTCCGGGACATCTAGCACAGATACGCAGTATTTT. Residues: CVSSPSGTSSTDTQYF.